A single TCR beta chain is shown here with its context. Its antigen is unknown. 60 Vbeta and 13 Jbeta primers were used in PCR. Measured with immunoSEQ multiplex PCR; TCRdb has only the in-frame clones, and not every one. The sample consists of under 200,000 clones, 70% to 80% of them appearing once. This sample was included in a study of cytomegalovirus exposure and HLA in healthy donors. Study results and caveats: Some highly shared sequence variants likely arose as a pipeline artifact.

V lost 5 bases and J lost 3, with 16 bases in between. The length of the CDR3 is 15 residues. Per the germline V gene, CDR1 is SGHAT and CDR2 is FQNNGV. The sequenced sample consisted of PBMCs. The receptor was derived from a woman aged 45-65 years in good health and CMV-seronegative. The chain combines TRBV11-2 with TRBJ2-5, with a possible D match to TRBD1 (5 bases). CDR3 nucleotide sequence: TGTGCCAGCAGCAAGGGGTCCAGGTTGGAAGAGACCCAGTACTTC. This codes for CASSKGSRLEETQYF.